In its sample, the clone carrying this TCR beta chain was seen once. This entry belongs to a study of OX40 agonist ivuxolimab in advanced cancers. Profiled with immunoSEQ multiplex PCR; TCRdb holds only in-frame clones, not every one. The table shows around 150,000 clones, with roughly nine tenths occurring only once. Germline lookup yields CDR1 MNHEY and CDR2 SVGAGI. The CDR3 runs 14 residues. Trimming removed 7 bases from V and 9 bases from J; junction bases left unmatched: 12. The chain links TRBV6-5 to TRBJ2-4; 7 nucleotides line up with TRBD2. The sequenced sample was CD4+ or CD8+ T cells sorted from blood, obtained in a trial of the OX40 agonist ivuxolimab. The receptor was isolated from an adult with an advanced solid tumor such as melanoma, head and neck, liver or kidney cancer. The DNA of the CDR3 is TGTGCCAGCAATCCGGCTAGCGGAGTTGGCATTCAGTACTTC. Protein: CASNPASGVGIQYF.